A selection of T cell receptor beta chains follows, all from one sample in a study of T cell repertoires in ileal Crohn's disease. TCRdb's copy holds only in-frame clones and misses some; the assay was immunoSEQ multiplex PCR. The repertoire includes some 3,500 clones, roughly 80% of them detected once, and 2.8% sits in the top ten. The material sequenced was CD4+ T cells sorted from the ileum. These receptors were taken from an adult with Crohn's disease. The CDR3 runs from the conserved cysteine through the conserved F or W.

CASSRSAKGVYQETQYF	TRBJ2-5	TRBV19
CASNPTGTGFSNQPQHF	TRBJ1-5	TRBV27
CASSEAGAHSGANVLTF	TRBJ2-6	TRBV25-1
CASSLGLGAYEQYF	TRBJ2-7	TRBV7-2
CASSPTSGSNQPQHF	TRBJ1-5	TRBV23-1
CASSLAAGGSSGYTF	TRBJ1-2	TRBV5-1
CASSRGGAGVEAFF	TRBJ1-1	TRBV27
CASSPTDRIAKNIQYF	TRBJ2-4	TRBV18
CASSFERGNTGELFF	TRBJ2-2	TRBV27
CASNPRPGGAEAFF	TRBJ1-1	TRBV2
CAITQQALLLGEAFF	TRBJ1-1	TRBV10-3
CASRVGQYYGYTF	TRBJ1-2	TRBV6-1